The 14 T cell receptor beta chains below all came from one sample that was sequenced in a study of blood T cell repertoires in COVID-19. Assay used: immunoSEQ multiplex PCR; TCRdb lists only in-frame clones, some missing. The repertoire includes some 240,000 clones, 89% of them detected once, and 3.5% to 5.5% sits in the top ten. The sample comprised peripheral blood. These receptors all come from a woman in her 40s who had recovered from COVID-19.

The V call is TRBV7-9, the J call TRBJ2-7, with 9 bases aligning to TRBD1. V dropped 6 bases and J dropped 5; count of bases not matched to a gene: 5. The CDR3 length is 13 residues. The V gene's germline CDR1 is SEHNR and CDR2 FQNEAQ (reference sequence). This CDR3 is CASSTGQGDEQYF. Written as DNA, the CDR3 is TGTGCCAGCAGTACGGGACAGGGAGACGAGCAGTACTTC.

The chain couples TRBV9 to TRBJ2-1, with 7 bases matching TRBD1. Germline CDR1 is SGDLS and CDR2 is YYNGEE. This CDR3 has 16 amino acids. The J segment lost 6 bases and the V segment lost 4 bases, leaving 13 bases of the junction unmatched. The CDR3 reads CASSPRDSRTTNEQFF. DNA for the CDR3: TGTGCCAGCAGCCCTCGGGACAGTAGAACCACCAATGAGCAGTTCTTC. Together with reference TRBV9 and TRBJ2-1, the CDR3 gives the full variable domain: DSGVTQTPKHLITATGQRVTLRCSPRSGDLSVYWYQQSLDQGLQFLIQYYNGEERAKGNILERFSAQQFPDLHSELNLSSLELGDSALYFCASSPRDSRTTNEQFFGPGTRLTVL.

The V and J genes are TRBV10-3 and TRBJ2-3, with 7 positions matching TRBD2. The CDR3 contains 16 residues. The germline gives CDR1 ENHRY, CDR2 SYGVKD. The trim removed 4 bases at V and 6 bases at J, leaving 13 bases unmatched. Here the CDR3 reads CAISGERGIIKDTQYF. DNA of the CDR3: TGTGCCATCAGTGGGGAGCGGGGTATAATTAAGGATACGCAGTATTTT.

The CDR3 spells CASRPTGGYTGELFF. DNA of the CDR3: TGTGCCAGCAGGCCTACTGGCGGATACACCGGGGAGCTGTTTTTT. V usage is TRBV6-5 and J usage is TRBJ2-2; unclear D gene. CDR3 length: 15 residues. Deletions cut 6 bases from V and 3 bases from J, with 14 bases between. The V gene's germline CDR1 is MNHEY and CDR2 SVGAGI.

The J gene is TRBJ1-1, the V gene TRBV6-5, with D maybe TRBD1 (5 bases). Germline values: CDR1 MNHEY, CDR2 SVGAGI. This CDR3 region has 14 residues. Trimming stripped 1 base from V and 10 bases from J, with 16 bases between. The CDR3 protein is CASSYFGQGSPAFF. The CDR3 DNA is TGTGCCAGCAGTTACTTCGGGCAGGGAAGCCCAGCTTTCTTT.

V is TRBV7-9 and J is TRBJ2-5; 12 bases are a match to TRBD1. Germline V gene lookup returns CDR1 SEHNR and CDR2 FQNEAQ (reference sequence). V was pared by 6 bases and J by 4 bases, with 9 bases of the junction left unmatched. The length of the CDR3 is 16 residues. DNA of the CDR3: TGTGCCAGCAGGTGGGACAGGGGGCGATTGGGAGAGACCCAGTACTTC. As protein: CASRWDRGRLGETQYF. Supplemented by reference TRBV7-9 and TRBJ2-5, the full variable domain reads DTGVSQNPRHKITKRGQNVTFRCDPISEHNRLYWYRQTLGQGPEFLTYFQNEAQLEKSRLLSDRFSAERPKGSFSTLEIQRTEQGDSAMYLCASRWDRGRLGETQYFGPGTRLLVL.

The rearrangement uses TRBV2 and TRBJ2-1; D not resolved. This CDR3 region has 14 residues. Trimming shortened V by 7 bases and J by 1 base, and 11 bases separated the two germline ends. Germline CDR1 is SNHLY and CDR2 is FYNNEI. The CDR3: CASIITESYNEQFF. CDR3 nucleotide sequence: TGTGCCAGCATCATAACAGAATCCTACAATGAGCAGTTCTTC.

This rearrangement joins TRBV29-1 to TRBJ1-3, with TRBD1 identical over 8 bases. Germline CDR1 and CDR2: SQVTM and ANQGSEA. The CDR3 spans 14 residues. With 4 bases clipped from V and 2 bases from J, the junction kept 4 bases outside the gene matches. The CDR3 protein is CSVGLGQAGNTIYF. The CDR3 DNA sequence: TGCAGCGTTGGATTGGGACAGGCTGGAAACACCATATATTTT. The variable domain in full, completed from reference TRBV29-1 and TRBJ1-3, reads SAVISQKPSRDICQRGTSLTIQCQVDSQVTMMFWYRQQPGQSLTLIATANQGSEATYESGFVIDKFPISRPNLTFSTLTVSNMSPEDSSIYLCSVGLGQAGNTIYFGEGSWLTVV.

This clone was seen only a few times. This chain links TRBV30 with TRBJ2-2; 9 nucleotides agree with TRBD1. The J segment lost 4 bases and the V segment lost 3 bases, leaving 9 bases of the junction unmatched. CDR3 length equals 16 residues. The germline V gene encodes CDR1 GTSNPN and CDR2 SVGIG (reference sequence). The CDR3 loop reads CAWRRRDRVFTGELFF. DNA for the CDR3: TGTGCCTGGAGAAGGCGGGACAGGGTCTTCACCGGGGAGCTGTTTTTT. Full variable domain (remainder filled in from reference TRBV30 and TRBJ2-2): SQTIHQWPATLVQPVGSPLSLECTVEGTSNPNLYWYRQAAGRGLQLLFYSVGIGQISSEVPQNLSASRPQDRQFILSSKKLLLSDSGFYLCAWRRRDRVFTGELFFGEGSRLTVL.

The chain carries TRBV14 and TRBJ2-2; D is possibly TRBD1 (6 bases). Trimming removed 1 base at V and 3 bases at J, with 9 bases between. The CDR3 has 15 residues. Per germline, CDR1 SGHDN and CDR2 FVKESK. In DNA, the CDR3 is TGTGCCAGCAGCCAAGGGACAGTTTACACCGGGGAGCTGTTTTTT. It encodes CASSQGTVYTGELFF.

The rearrangement joins TRBV24-1 to TRBJ2-1; the match to TRBD2 covers 12 bases. Trimming at V came to 3 bases and at J to 9 bases, leaving 11 bases not matched to a gene. This CDR3 is built from 17 residues. From germline, CDR1 is KGHDR and CDR2 SFDVKD. The CDR3 reads CATSDRTSGIPDTEQFF. The CDR3 DNA follows: TGTGCCACCAGTGATCGGACTAGCGGGATCCCGGACACTGAGCAGTTCTTC.

The chain carries TRBV21-1 and TRBJ2-5; the table's D call, TRBD1, has no DNA check behind it. TRBV21-1 is flagged as a pseudogene. CDR3 length equals 13 residues. The chain's CDR3 is CASSKGQQETQYF. In nucleotides, the CDR3 is TGTGCCAGCAGCAAGGGACAGCAAGAGACCCAGTACTTC.

The V gene is TRBV9, the J gene TRBJ2-7; TRBD2 might be the D (6 bases). The CDR3 is 10 amino acids. The germline V and J ends were trimmed by 1 base and 13 bases, with 9 bases remaining between them. In germline, CDR1 is SGDLS, CDR2 YYNGEE. The CDR3 coding sequence is TGTGCCAGCAGCGTACGGGAGAGCTACGTC. It is translated as CASSVRESYV.

J is TRBJ1-2 and V is TRBV4-3; D unclear. The CDR3 covers 16 residues. Between the trimmed V and J ends, which lost 0 bases and 4 bases, there was a span of 15 bases. In germline, CDR1 is LGHNA, CDR2 YSLEER. The CDR3 DNA reads as TGCGCCAGCAGCCAAGATTACCCTGCGGAAGGCTATGGCTACACCTTC. Protein product: CASSQDYPAEGYGYTF.